This T cell receptor beta chain was identified during a study of T cell responses to AZD1222 COVID-19 vaccine. About the study: Second doses that came at about 4 or about 12 weeks were put together.

Germline CDR1 and CDR2: LNHDA and SQIVND (reference sequence). V was clipped by 3 bases and J by 10 bases; unmatched bases: 9. The CDR3 consists of 15 residues. On this clone itself: The antigen remains unidentified.

Assay: immunoSEQ multiplex PCR; the TCRdb copy retains only in-frame clones and omits some. The data contain about 160,000 clones, around 94% of them singletons. Findings of the study overall: The study identified only a handful of AZD1222 recipients as seropositive at baseline. Reports say nearly half of spike-specific TCRs go after unmutated variant regions.

V and J are TRBV19 and TRBJ1-6, with 7 positions matching TRBD1. This TCR derives from an adult in good health. The source material was peripheral blood, sampled on day 0 of AZD1222 vaccination. The CDR3 bases are TGTGCCAGTAGTATTTTAGGGGGCTCGGGATCACCCCTCCACTTT. Protein product: CASSILGGSGSPLHF.